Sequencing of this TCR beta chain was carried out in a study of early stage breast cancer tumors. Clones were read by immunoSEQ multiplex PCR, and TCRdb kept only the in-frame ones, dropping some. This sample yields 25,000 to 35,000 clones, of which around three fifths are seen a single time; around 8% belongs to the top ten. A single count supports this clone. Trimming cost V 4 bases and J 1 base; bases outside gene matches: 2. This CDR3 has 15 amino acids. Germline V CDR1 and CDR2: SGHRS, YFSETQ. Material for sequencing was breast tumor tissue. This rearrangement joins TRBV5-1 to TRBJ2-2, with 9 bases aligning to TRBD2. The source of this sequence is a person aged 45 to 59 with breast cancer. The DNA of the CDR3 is TGCGCCAGCAGCGGTAGCGGGGGGAACACCGGGGAGCTGTTTTTT. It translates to CASSGSGGNTGELFF. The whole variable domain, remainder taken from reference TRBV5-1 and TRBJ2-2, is KAGVTQTPRYLIKTRGQQVTLSCSPISGHRSVSWYQQTPGQGLQFLFEYFSETQRNKGNFPGRFSGRQFSNSRSEMNVSTLELGDSALYLCASSGSGGNTGELFFGEGSRLTVL.